The 24 T cell receptor beta chains below were found in one sample sequenced in a study of T cell repertoires in cytomegalovirus infection. TCRdb reprocessed the reads via MiXCR and lists one record per CDR3 protein. The sample lists roughly 340,000 distinct CDR3 sequences, 25% to 35% occurring once. Their target antigens are unknown. Sequencing was performed on cultured PBMCs, taken from culture after CMV antigen stimulation. The receptors originated from a human donor in good health (CMV status not recorded). Some clones in this sample may be carry-over from other donors' samples.

A few counts support this clonotype. The chain carries TRBV24-1 and TRBJ1-6; no definite D call. Germline assignment: CDR1 KGHDR and CDR2 SFDVKD. Deletions cut 4 bases from V and 7 bases from J, with 10 bases between. CDR3 length equals 14 residues. CDR3 coding DNA: TGTGCCACCAGTGACCCCGGACGAAATTCACCCCTCCACTTT. Amino acids: CATSDPGRNSPLHF.

This clonotype was counted at least ten times. The V gene is TRBV7-6, the J gene TRBJ2-7, with TRBD2 identical over 7 bases. The CDR3 contains 13 residues. Germline assignment: CDR1 SGHVS and CDR2 FNYEAQ. V gave up 2 bases and J gave up 3 bases; unmatched junction bases: 1. CDR3 sequence: CASSLPGGYEQYF. Written as DNA, the CDR3 is TGTGCCAGCAGCTTACCGGGAGGCTACGAGCAGTACTTC.

This rearrangement joins TRBV20-1 to TRBJ2-5, with D perhaps given as TRBD1 or TRBD2 (7 bases each). Between the trimmed V and J ends, which lost 6 bases and 4 bases, there was a span of 15 bases. Germline CDR1 reads DFQATT; CDR2 reads SNEGSKA (reference sequence). CDR3 length: 13 amino acids. Here the CDR3 reads CSAAAGGGETQYF. CDR3 sequence (DNA): TGCAGTGCAGCGGCAGGGGGGGGAGAGACCCAGTACTTC.

CDR3 residues: CASETSGRAFDEQFF. CDR3 DNA: TGTGCCAGCGAAACTAGCGGGAGGGCCTTCGATGAGCAGTTCTTC. This chain uses TRBV2 with TRBJ2-1; 13 bases align to TRBD2. V gave up 8 bases and J gave up 8 bases; unmatched junction bases: 9. Germline CDR1 is SNHLY and CDR2 is FYNNEI. This CDR3 comprises 15 residues.

This clonotype came up many times. J is TRBJ1-5 and V is TRBV7-2; TRBD1 might be the D (6 bases). The V end lost 5 bases, the J end lost 4 bases, and 18 bases lay between the germline ends. This CDR3 comprises 16 residues. CDR1 is SGHTA and CDR2 is FQGNSA in the germline V gene. In DNA, the CDR3 is TGTGCCAGCAGCCAGGGGATTCGGGGATCGAATCAGCCCCAGCATTTT. Translated: CASSQGIRGSNQPQHF.

There are a few counts of this clonotype. The chain combines TRBV7-9 with TRBJ1-5; unclear D gene. This CDR3 is built from 14 residues. V was cut by 1 base and J by 5 bases, with 9 bases left in between. Germline assignment: CDR1 SEHNR and CDR2 FQNEAQ (reference sequence). CDR3 residues: CASSLGGAHQPQHF. Written as DNA, the CDR3 is TGTGCCAGCAGCTTAGGGGGAGCCCATCAGCCCCAGCATTTT.

This chain connects TRBV4-1 to TRBJ2-5; 8 bases map to TRBD2. J lost 4 bases, V lost 5 bases, and 6 bases had no gene match. Germline CDR1 MGHRA, CDR2 YSYEKL. This CDR3 spans 14 amino acids. CDR3 loop: CASSMTSAGETQYF. CDR3 DNA: TGCGCCAGCAGCATGACTAGCGCGGGAGAGACCCAGTACTTC.

The chain has TRBV2 and TRBJ1-5; TRBD1 aligns across 9 bases. Germline CDR1 is SNHLY and CDR2 is FYNNEI. V lost 5 bases to trimming and J lost 2 bases; unmatched junction nucleotides: 7. The CDR3 loop spans 16 amino acids. The CDR3 nucleotides read TGTGCCAGCAGTACAACAGGGGGCGCAGGCAATCAGCCCCAGCATTTT. Amino acid sequence: CASSTTGGAGNQPQHF.

The chain employs TRBV3-1 and TRBJ1-1; a possible D gene is TRBD1 (5 bases). The V gene lost 6 bases and the J gene lost 8 bases, with 10 bases spanning the gap. The CDR3 runs to 11 residues. From germline, CDR1 is LGHDT and CDR2 YNNKEL (reference sequence). This CDR3 reads CASRLGGEAFF. CDR3 bases: TGTGCCAGCAGACTTGGGGGAGAAGCTTTCTTT.

This clonotype came up a few times. CDR3 coding DNA: TGTGCCAGCAGTGTCCGGGACAGGGGCCCGGGGGAGCAGTTCTTC. This gives the protein CASSVRDRGPGEQFF. The chain has TRBV6-1 and TRBJ2-1; 10 nucleotides match TRBD1. The CDR3 has 15 amino acids. Germline V gene sequence: CDR1 MNHNS, CDR2 SASEGT. The V segment lost 4 bases and the J segment 10 bases; nucleotides outside the gene matches: 10.

The sample holds a few counts of this clonotype. This chain links TRBV6-1 with TRBJ2-1, with 9 bases identical to TRBD2. J lost 0 bases, V lost 8 bases, and 17 bases had no gene match. This CDR3 spans 19 amino acids. Germline loops: CDR1 MNHNS, CDR2 SASEGT. The CDR3 DNA sequence: TGTGCCAGCCCGCGGGAGGGGCGGGGGCGCCTCCCCTCCTACAATGAGCAGTTCTTC. As protein: CASPREGRGRLPSYNEQFF.

The rearrangement links TRBV5-4 to TRBJ1-2; D is unclear. Germline assignment: CDR1 SGHNT and CDR2 YYREEE (reference sequence). This CDR3 is 13 amino acids long. The V end was cut by 1 base, the J end by 6 bases, with 10 bases between. The CDR3 is CASSLNARDGYTF. The CDR3 DNA reads TGTGCCAGCAGCTTGAACGCTCGAGATGGCTACACCTTC.

This clonotype was seen only a few times. The chain employs TRBV14 and TRBJ2-2, with 9 nucleotides matching TRBD2. Germline CDR1 reads SGHDN; CDR2 reads FVKESK. The CDR3 is made up of 17 amino acids. The trim removed 1 base at V and 4 bases at J, leaving 7 bases unmatched. The CDR3 DNA is TGTGCCAGCAGCCAAGGCACGCTACTAGCGGGCACCGGGGAGCTGTTTTTT. This codes for CASSQGTLLAGTGELFF.

The V call is TRBV11-3, the J call TRBJ2-1; D is uncertain. This CDR3 spans 15 amino acids. The ends were cut back, 2 bases at V and 6 bases at J, with 14 bases in the middle. CDR1 and CDR2 from the germline V gene are SGHNT and YENEEA. The DNA for the CDR3 is TGTGCCAGCAGCTTATCGTCTCGGGCGGCCAATGAGCAGTTCTTC. Amino acids: CASSLSSRAANEQFF. Using reference TRBV11-3 and TRBJ2-1 for the parts outside the CDR3, the full variable domain is EAGVVQSPRYKIIEKKQPVAFWCNPISGHNTLYWYLQNLGQGPELLIRYENEEAVDDSQLPKDRFSAERLKGVDSTLKIQPAELGDSAVYLCASSLSSRAANEQFFGPGTRLTVL.

The chain has TRBV14 and TRBJ1-1, with 9 bases that match TRBD1. The germline V gene has CDR1 SGHDN and CDR2 FVKESK. The J segment lost 6 bases and the V segment lost 4 bases, leaving 9 bases of the junction unmatched. The CDR3 loop spans 15 amino acids. In nucleotides, the CDR3 is TGTGCCAGCAGCCCGATGGGACAGGGACTCCCTGAAGCTTTCTTT. It codes for CASSPMGQGLPEAFF.

The chain recombines TRBV19 with TRBJ1-3; D unclear. Germline V gives CDR1 LNHDA, CDR2 SQIVND (reference sequence). V gave up 7 bases and J gave up 0 bases, with 13 bases separating them. There are 15 residues in the CDR3. The CDR3 nucleotides are TGTGCCAGTACTATTACCGCTTTCTCTGGAAACACCATATATTTT. It encodes CASTITAFSGNTIYF.

V gene TRBV7-3 combines with J gene TRBJ2-3; D is perhaps TRBD2 (6 bases). This CDR3 region has 13 residues. Germline values: CDR1 SGHTA, CDR2 FQGTGA. V was cut by 6 bases and J by 2 bases, with 9 bases left in between. The CDR3 coding sequence is TGTGCCAGCAGTAGCGGCCACACAGATACGCAGTATTTT. This sequence encodes CASSSGHTDTQYF.

The V gene is TRBV6-6, the J gene TRBJ2-7, with TRBD1 identical over 8 bases. There are 15 residues in the CDR3. With V trimmed by 0 bases and J by 0 bases, 1 base remained unmatched. Germline V gene data show CDR1 as MNHNY and CDR2 as SVGAGI (reference sequence). The DNA for the CDR3 is TGTGCCAGCAGTTACTCGGGACAGGCCTCCTACGAGCAGTACTTC. Protein: CASSYSGQASYEQYF.

This chain uses TRBV12-3 or TRBV12-4 with TRBJ1-5; possibly TRBD1 for D (6 bases). This CDR3 contains 15 residues. Trimming took off 5 bases at V and 0 bases at J, with 11 bases between the two ends. The CDR3 region is CASSPRQASNQPQHF. CDR3 nucleotides: TGTGCCAGCAGTCCCAGACAGGCTAGCAATCAGCCCCAGCATTTT.

The chain employs TRBV7-9 and TRBJ1-3; D unresolved. Germline-derived CDR1 and CDR2 are SEHNR and FQNEAQ (reference sequence). V lost 5 bases and J 4 bases, leaving 6 bases between the germline ends. The CDR3 loop spans 12 amino acids. In DNA, the CDR3 is TGTGCCAGCAGCATCTGGGGAAACACCATATATTTT. Translating gives CASSIWGNTIYF.

In this sample, this clonotype turned up a few times. This chain joins TRBV12-5 and TRBJ2-5; 12 bases are a match to TRBD1. Germline trimming cut 5 bases from V and 5 bases from J; bases unmatched to any gene: 6. Germline assignment: CDR1 LGHNT and CDR2 FRNRAP. CDR3 size: 15 residues. CDR3 bases: TGTGCTAGTGGTGCCGGGACAGGGGGCATGGAGACCCAGTACTTC. Its protein product is CASGAGTGGMETQYF.

This clonotype showed up just once. The chain recombines TRBV27 with TRBJ2-2; 8 nucleotides align to TRBD1. The germline CDR1 and CDR2 sequences are MNHEY and SMNVEV (reference sequence). Trimming removed 5 bases from V and 7 bases from J; junction bases left unmatched: 12. The CDR3 is made up of 16 amino acids. CDR3 loop: CASSPYGQGLSGELFF. DNA of the CDR3: TGTGCCAGCAGTCCGTACGGACAGGGATTGAGCGGGGAGCTGTTTTTT.

V usage is TRBV11-2 and J usage is TRBJ2-1; D is undetermined. This CDR3 has 13 residues. Trimming stripped 0 bases from V and 9 bases from J, with 9 bases between. Germline lookup yields CDR1 SGHAT and CDR2 FQNNGV. The CDR3 DNA reads TGTGCCAGCAGCTTAGATAGTTTCGGTGAGCAGTTCTTC. Translation: CASSLDSFGEQFF. Full variable domain (outside the CDR3, taken from reference TRBV11-2 and TRBJ2-1): EAGVAQSPRYKIIEKRQSVAFWCNPISGHATLYWYQQILGQGPKLLIQFQNNGVVDDSQLPKDRFSAERLKGVDSTLKIQPAKLEDSAVYLCASSLDSFGEQFFGPGTRLTVL.

A word on this clonotype: This may arise from a read error, as a much more abundant clone is one base away. This rearrangement joins TRBV7-2 to TRBJ1-2, with D uncertain. This CDR3 is 15 amino acids long. Germline V gene sequence: CDR1 SGHTA, CDR2 FQGNSA. CDR3 DNA sequence: TGTGCCTGCAGCTTGACCGAAAGCCCCATCTGGGGCTACACCTTC. This sequence encodes CACSLTESPIWGYTF.